This T cell receptor (beta chain) came from a study of human T cells and chemical hapten exposure. Whole-study results and caveats: TCRs exceeding 1 in 1000 frequency stayed unchanged with DPC sensitization. Every donor had alopecia, and their immune response may therefore differ from healthy people's.

Time point in this sample: patch test 2, 6 weeks after DPC sensitization. As for treatment: therapeutic diphenylcyclopropenone sensitization with weekly scalp DPC. CDR3 length equals 14 residues. Germline CDR1 reads SGHRS; CDR2 reads YFSETQ. The V end lost 3 bases, the J end lost 11 bases, and 15 bases lay between the germline ends. Within the library, unique molecular identifiers were attached to each individual cDNA molecule. TCRdb used MiXCR to reprocess the RACE reads, holding one entry per CDR3 protein. This table holds 120,000 to 150,000 distinct CDR3 sequences, about 10% found once. On this clonotype itself: The antigen remains unidentified.

This clonotype was obtained from a woman between 50 and 59 years old with alopecia areata. Some clones in this sample may be carry-over from other donors' samples. This sequence joins TRBV5-1 and TRBJ1-6; D call uncertain. Sample: whole blood, taken in connection with sensitization to the hapten diphenylcyclopropenone (DPC). The DNA for the CDR3 is TGCGCCAGCAGCTCGGGTCTCCAATCAACACCCCTCCACTTT. Protein sequence: CASSSGLQSTPLHF.